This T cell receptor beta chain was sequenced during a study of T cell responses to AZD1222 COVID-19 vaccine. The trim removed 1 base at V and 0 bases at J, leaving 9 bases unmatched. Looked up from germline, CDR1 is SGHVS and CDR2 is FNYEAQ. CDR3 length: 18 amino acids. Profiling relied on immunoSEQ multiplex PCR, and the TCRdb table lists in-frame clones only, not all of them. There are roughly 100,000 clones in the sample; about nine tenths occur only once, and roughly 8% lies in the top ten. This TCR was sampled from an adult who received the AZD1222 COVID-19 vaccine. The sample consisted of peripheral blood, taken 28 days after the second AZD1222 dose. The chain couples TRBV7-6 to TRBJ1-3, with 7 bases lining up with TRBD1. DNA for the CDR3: TGTGCCAGCAGCTTAGAGGGGTTTTGGGACAGCTCTGGAAACACCATATATTTT. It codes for CASSLEGFWDSSGNTIYF. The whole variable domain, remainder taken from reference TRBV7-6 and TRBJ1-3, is GAGVSQSPRYKVTKRGQDVALRCDPISGHVSLYWYRQALGQGPEFLTYFNYEAQQDKSGLPNDRFSAERPEGSISTLTIQRTEQRDSAMYRCASSLEGFWDSSGNTIYFGEGSWLTVV.